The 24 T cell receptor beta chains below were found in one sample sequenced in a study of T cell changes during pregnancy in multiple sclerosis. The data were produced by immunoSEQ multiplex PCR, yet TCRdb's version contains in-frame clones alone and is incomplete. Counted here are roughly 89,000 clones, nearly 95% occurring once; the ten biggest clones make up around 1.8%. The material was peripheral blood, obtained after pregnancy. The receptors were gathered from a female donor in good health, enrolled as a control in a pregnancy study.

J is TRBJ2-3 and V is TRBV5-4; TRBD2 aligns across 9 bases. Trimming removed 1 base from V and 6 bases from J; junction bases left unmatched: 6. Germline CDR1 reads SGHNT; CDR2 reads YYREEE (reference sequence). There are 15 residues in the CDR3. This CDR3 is CASSLWAGGPDTQYF. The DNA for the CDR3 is TGTGCCAGCAGCTTGTGGGCGGGAGGGCCGGATACGCAGTATTTT. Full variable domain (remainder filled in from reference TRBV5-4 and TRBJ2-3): ETGVTQSPTHLIKTRGQQVTLRCSSQSGHNTVSWYQQALGQGPQFIFQYYREEENGRGNFPPRFSGLQFPNYSSELNVNALELDDSALYLCASSLWAGGPDTQYFGPGTRLTVL.

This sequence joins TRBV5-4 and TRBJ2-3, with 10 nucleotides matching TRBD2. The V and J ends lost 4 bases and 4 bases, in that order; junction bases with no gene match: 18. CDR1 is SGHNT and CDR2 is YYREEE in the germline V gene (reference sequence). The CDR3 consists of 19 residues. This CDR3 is CASSRGVLPSGSGPDTQYF. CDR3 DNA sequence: TGTGCCAGCAGCCGTGGAGTACTCCCTAGCGGGAGTGGCCCAGATACGCAGTATTTT.

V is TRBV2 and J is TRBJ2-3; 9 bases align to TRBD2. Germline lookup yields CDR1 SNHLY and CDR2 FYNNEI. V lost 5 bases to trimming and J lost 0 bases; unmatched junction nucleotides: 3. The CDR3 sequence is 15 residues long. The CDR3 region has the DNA TGTGCCAGCAGTCCGAGCGGGAGGAGCACAGATACGCAGTATTTT. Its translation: CASSPSGRSTDTQYF.

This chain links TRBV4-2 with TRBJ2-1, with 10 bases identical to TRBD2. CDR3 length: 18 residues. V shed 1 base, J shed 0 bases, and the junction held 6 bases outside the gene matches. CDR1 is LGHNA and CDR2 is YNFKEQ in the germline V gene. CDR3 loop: CASSQVDSSGSSYNEQFF. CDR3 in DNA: TGTGCCAGCAGCCAAGTCGATTCTAGCGGGAGCTCCTACAATGAGCAGTTCTTC.

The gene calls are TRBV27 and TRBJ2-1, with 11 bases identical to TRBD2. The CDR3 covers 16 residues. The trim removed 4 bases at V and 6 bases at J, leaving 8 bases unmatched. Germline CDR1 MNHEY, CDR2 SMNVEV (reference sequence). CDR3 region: CASSSLAGGPPNEQFF. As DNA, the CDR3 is TGTGCCAGCAGTTCTTTAGCGGGAGGGCCACCCAATGAGCAGTTCTTC.

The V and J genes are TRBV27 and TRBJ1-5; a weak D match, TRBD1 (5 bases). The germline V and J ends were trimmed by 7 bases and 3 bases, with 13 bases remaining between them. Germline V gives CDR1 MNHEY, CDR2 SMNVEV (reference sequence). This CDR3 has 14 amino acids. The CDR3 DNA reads TGTGCCAGCATTAATGACAGACCCAATCAGCCCCAGCATTTT. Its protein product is CASINDRPNQPQHF.

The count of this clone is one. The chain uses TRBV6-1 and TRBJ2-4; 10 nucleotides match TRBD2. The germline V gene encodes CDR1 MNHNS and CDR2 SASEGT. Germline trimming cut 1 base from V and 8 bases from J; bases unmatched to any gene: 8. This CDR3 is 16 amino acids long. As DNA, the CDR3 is TGTGCCAGCAGTGAAGAGAGGCTAGCGGGAGTTGACATTCAGTACTTC. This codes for CASSEERLAGVDIQYF.

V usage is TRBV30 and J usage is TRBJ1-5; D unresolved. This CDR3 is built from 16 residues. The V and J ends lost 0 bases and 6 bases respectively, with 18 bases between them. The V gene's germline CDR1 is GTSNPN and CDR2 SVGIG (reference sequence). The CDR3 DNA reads TGTGCCTGGAGTGTGAGGGAGGGAGAAGGAGGTCAGCCCCAGCATTTT. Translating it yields CAWSVREGEGGQPQHF. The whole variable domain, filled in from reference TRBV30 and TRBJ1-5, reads SQTIHQWPATLVQPVGSPLSLECTVEGTSNPNLYWYRQAAGRGLQLLFYSVGIGQISSEVPQNLSASRPQDRQFILSSKKLLLSDSGFYLCAWSVREGEGGQPQHFGDGTRLSIL.

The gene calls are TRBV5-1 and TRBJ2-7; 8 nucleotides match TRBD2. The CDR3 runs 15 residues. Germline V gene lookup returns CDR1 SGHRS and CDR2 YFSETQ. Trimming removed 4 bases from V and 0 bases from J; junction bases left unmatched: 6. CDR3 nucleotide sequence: TGCGCCAGCAGCGGGGCTAGCGGGTACTCCTACGAGCAGTACTTC. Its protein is CASSGASGYSYEQYF.

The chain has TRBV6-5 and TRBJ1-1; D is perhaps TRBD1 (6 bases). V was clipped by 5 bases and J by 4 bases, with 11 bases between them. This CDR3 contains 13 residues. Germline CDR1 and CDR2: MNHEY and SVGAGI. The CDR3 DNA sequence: TGTGCCAGCAGTCTAGGGGACACCACTGAAGCTTTCTTT. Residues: CASSLGDTTEAFF.

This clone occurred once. For the CDR3, the DNA is TGCGCCAGCAGCTTGGATGAACAGGGCTCTGGAAACACCATATATTTT. Its protein is CASSLDEQGSGNTIYF. V usage is TRBV5-1 and J usage is TRBJ1-3; a possible D gene is TRBD1 (6 bases). The CDR3 length is 16 residues. The V and J ends lost 0 bases and 0 bases respectively, with 10 bases between them. CDR1 and CDR2 from the germline V gene are SGHRS and YFSETQ.

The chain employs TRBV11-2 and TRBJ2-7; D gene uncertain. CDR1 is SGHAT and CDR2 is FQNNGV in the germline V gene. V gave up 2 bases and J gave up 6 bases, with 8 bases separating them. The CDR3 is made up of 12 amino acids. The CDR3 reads CASSLMSGEQYF. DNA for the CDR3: TGTGCCAGCAGCTTAATGAGTGGCGAGCAGTACTTC.

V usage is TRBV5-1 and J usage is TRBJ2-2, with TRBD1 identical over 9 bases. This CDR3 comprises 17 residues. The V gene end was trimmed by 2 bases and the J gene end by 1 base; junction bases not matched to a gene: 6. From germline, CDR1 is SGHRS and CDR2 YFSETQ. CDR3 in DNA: TGCGCCAGCAGCTTACTACCGGACAGGGGGAACACCGGGGAGCTGTTTTTT. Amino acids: CASSLLPDRGNTGELFF.

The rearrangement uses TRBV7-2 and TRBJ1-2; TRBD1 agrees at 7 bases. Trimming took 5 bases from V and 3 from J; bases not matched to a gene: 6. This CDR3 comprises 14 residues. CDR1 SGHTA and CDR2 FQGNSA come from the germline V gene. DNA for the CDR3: TGTGCCAGCAGCCTCGACAGGGCCTACTATGGCTACACCTTC. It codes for CASSLDRAYYGYTF.

This chain's CDR3 is CASSISGASGVPDTQYF. The CDR3, as DNA: TGTGCCAGTAGTATAAGTGGGGCTAGCGGAGTTCCAGATACGCAGTATTTT. The chain uses TRBV19 and TRBJ2-3, with 7 bases that match TRBD2. With 2 bases clipped from V and 4 bases from J, the junction kept 12 bases outside the gene matches. The germline CDR1 and CDR2 sequences are LNHDA and SQIVND (reference sequence). CDR3 length equals 17 residues. Using reference TRBV19 and TRBJ2-3 for the parts outside the CDR3, the full variable domain is DGGITQSPKYLFRKEGQNVTLSCEQNLNHDAMYWYRQDPGQGLRLIYYSQIVNDFQKGDIAEGYSVSREKKESFPLTVTSAQKNPTAFYLCASSISGASGVPDTQYFGPGTRLTVL.

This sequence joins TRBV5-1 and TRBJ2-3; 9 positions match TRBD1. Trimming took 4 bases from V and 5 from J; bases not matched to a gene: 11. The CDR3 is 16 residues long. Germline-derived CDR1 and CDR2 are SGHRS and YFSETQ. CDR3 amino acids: CASSTGTGSSQDTQYF. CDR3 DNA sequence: TGCGCCAGCAGCACAGGGACAGGGTCTTCTCAAGATACGCAGTATTTT.

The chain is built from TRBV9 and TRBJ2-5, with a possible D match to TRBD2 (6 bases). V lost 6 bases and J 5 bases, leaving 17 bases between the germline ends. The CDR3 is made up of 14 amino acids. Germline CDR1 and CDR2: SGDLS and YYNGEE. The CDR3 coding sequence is TGTGCCAGCACCAAGAGTGGCAGCGGGGAGACCCAGTACTTC. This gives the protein CASTKSGSGETQYF.

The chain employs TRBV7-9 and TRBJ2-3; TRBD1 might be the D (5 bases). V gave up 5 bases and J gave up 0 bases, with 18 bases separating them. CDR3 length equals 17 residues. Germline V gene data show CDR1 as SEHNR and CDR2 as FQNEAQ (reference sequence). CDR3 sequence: CASSPGSRKGSTDTQYF. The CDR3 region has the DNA TGTGCCAGCAGCCCGGGTTCCCGAAAGGGGAGCACAGATACGCAGTATTTT. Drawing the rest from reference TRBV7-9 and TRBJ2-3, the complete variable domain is DTGVSQNPRHKITKRGQNVTFRCDPISEHNRLYWYRQTLGQGPEFLTYFQNEAQLEKSRLLSDRFSAERPKGSFSTLEIQRTEQGDSAMYLCASSPGSRKGSTDTQYFGPGTRLTVL.

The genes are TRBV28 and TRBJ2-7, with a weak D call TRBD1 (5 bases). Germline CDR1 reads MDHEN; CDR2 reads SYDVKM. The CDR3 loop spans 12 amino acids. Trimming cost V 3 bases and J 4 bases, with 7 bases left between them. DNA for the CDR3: TGTGCCAGCAGTTTGCCAGGGTACGAGCAGTACTTC. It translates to CASSLPGYEQYF.

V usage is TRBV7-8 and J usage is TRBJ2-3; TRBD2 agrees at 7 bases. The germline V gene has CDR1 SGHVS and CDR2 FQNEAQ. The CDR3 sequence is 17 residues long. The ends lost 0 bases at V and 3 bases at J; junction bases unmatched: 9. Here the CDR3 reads CASSLAGGEGRTDTQYF. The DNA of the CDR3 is TGTGCCAGCAGCTTAGCGGGGGGGGAGGGAAGGACAGATACGCAGTATTTT.

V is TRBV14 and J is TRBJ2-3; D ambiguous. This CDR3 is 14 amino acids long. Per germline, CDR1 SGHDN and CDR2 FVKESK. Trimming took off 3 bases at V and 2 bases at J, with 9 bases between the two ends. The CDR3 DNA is TGTGCCAGCAGCCATTCAGTAGCCACAGATACGCAGTATTTT. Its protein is CASSHSVATDTQYF.

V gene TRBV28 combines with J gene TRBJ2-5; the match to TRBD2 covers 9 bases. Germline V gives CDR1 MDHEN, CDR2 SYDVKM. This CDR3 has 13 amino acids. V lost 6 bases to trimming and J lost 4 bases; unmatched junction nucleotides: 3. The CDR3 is CASRLAGRETQYF. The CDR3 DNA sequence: TGTGCCAGCAGACTAGCGGGCCGAGAGACCCAGTACTTC.

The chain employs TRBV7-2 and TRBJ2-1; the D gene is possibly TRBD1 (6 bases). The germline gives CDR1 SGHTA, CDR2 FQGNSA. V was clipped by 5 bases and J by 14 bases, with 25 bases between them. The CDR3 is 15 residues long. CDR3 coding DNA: TGTGCCAGCAGCCTCTTAGATCTTGTACAGGGATCGGAGTTCTTC. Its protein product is CASSLLDLVQGSEFF.

The DNA for the CDR3 is TGTGCCAGTAGTATGGTTAGCGCCGGGGAGCTGTTTTTT. This encodes CASSMVSAGELFF. The genes are TRBV19 and TRBJ2-2, with D maybe TRBD2 (5 bases). This CDR3 comprises 13 residues. Germline assignment: CDR1 LNHDA and CDR2 SQIVND (reference sequence). Trimming removed 3 bases from V and 6 bases from J, with 8 bases in between.